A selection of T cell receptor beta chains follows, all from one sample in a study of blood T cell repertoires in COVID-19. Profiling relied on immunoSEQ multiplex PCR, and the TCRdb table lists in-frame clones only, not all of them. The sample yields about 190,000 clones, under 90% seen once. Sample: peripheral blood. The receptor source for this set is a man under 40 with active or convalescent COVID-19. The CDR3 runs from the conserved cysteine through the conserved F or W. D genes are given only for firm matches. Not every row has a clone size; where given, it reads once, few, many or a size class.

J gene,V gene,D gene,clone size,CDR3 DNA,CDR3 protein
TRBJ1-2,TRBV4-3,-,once,TGCGCCAGCAGCCAAGATTCTCGGCAGGGAAACTATGGCTACACCTTC,CASSQDSRQGNYGYTF
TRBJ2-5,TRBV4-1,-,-,TGCGCCAGCAGCCCGATGAGGGGGATGAAAGAGACCCAGTACTTC,CASSPMRGMKETQYF
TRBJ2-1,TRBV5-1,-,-,TGCGCCAGCTCTCCAGGGAATCCCTACAATGAGCAGTTCTTC,CASSPGNPYNEQFF
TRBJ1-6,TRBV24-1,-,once,TGTGCCACCAGTGAGGCAGCCTATAATTCACCCCTCCACTTT,CATSEAAYNSPLHF
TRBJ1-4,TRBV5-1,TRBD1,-,TGCGCCAGCAGCCCTAGGGAGGGACAGGGGAATGAAAAACTGTTTTTT,CASSPREGQGNEKLFF
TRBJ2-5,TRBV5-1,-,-,TGCGCCAGCAGCTTGGGGGGGGTCACCCAAGAGACCCAGTACTTC,CASSLGGVTQETQYF
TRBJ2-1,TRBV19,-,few,TGTGCCAGTAGTATAAAGGGGGCGGGAGGTAAGAATGAGCAGTTCTTC,CASSIKGAGGKNEQFF
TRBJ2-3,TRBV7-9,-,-,TGTGCCAGCAGTGCCCGCCTAGTAACAGATACGCAGTATTTT,CASSARLVTDTQYF
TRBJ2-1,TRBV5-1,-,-,TGCGCCAGCAGCTCCCAGGGCATGGGAGGGGGCAATGAGCAGTTCTTC,CASSSQGMGGGNEQFF
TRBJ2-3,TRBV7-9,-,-,TGTGCCAGCAGCTTTGAAGGCGGCCAAGATACGCAGTATTTT,CASSFEGGQDTQYF
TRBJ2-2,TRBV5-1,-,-,TGCGCCTCGCGGGGTTACGGGGAGCTGTTTTTT,CASRGYGELFF
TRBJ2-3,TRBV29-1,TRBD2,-,TGCAGCGTTGAAGATCCCCAGACTAGCGGGGGCACAGATACGCAGTATTTT,CSVEDPQTSGGTDTQYF
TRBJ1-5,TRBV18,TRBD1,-,TGTGCCAGCTCACGACAGGGCCCAAGCAATCAGCCCCAGCATTTT,CASSRQGPSNQPQHF
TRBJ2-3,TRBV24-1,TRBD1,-,TGTGCCACCAGTGGAGGGACAGGGGGAATAGATACGCAGTATTTT,CATSGGTGGIDTQYF
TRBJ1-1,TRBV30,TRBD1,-,TGTGCCTGGGCCAAAGGGACAGCGAACACTGAAGCTTTCTTT,CAWAKGTANTEAFF
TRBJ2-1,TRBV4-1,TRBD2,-,TGCGCCAGCAGATCCATAGCGGGGGGCAGCTCCTACAATGAGCAGTTCTTC,CASRSIAGGSSYNEQFF
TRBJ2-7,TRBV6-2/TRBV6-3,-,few,TGTGCCAGCAGTTACCTCGGTGACTCCTACGAGCAGTACTTC,CASSYLGDSYEQYF
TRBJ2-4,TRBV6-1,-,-,TGTGCCAGCAGTGAAGTCGTCAGGGAGGACATTCAGTACTTC,CASSEVVREDIQYF
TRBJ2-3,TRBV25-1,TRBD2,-,TGTGCCAGCAGTGATCTAGCGGGGGGCACAGATACGCAGTATTTT,CASSDLAGGTDTQYF
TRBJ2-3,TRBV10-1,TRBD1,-,TGCGCCAGCAGTGGGACAGGGGGTCCACACACAGATACGCAGTATTTT,CASSGTGGPHTDTQYF
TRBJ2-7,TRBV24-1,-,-,TGTGCCACCAGCGGGGAGGGGGGCTACGAGCAGTACTTC,CATSGEGGYEQYF
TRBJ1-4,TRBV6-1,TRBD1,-,TGTGCCAGCAGTGAACGACAGGGGAATGAAAAACTGTTTTTT,CASSERQGNEKLFF
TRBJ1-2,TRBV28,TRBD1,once,TGTGCCAGCAGTTTGGGACAGGGGGGGTATGGCTACACCTTC,CASSLGQGGYGYTF
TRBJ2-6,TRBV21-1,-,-,TGTGCCAGCAGCAAACGACCTATCCAGGGGGCGAGGGGGGCCAACGTCCTGACTTTC,CASSKRPIQGARGANVLTF
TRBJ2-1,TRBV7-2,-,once,TGTGCCAGCAGCTATAGCTACAATGAGCAGTTCTTC,CASSYSYNEQFF
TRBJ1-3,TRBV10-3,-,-,TGTGCCATCAGTGAAGTCGGGGTTAGGACCTATGGAAACACCATATATTTT,CAISEVGVRTYGNTIYF
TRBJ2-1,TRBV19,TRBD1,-,TGTGCCAGTAGTATAAGCGGGACAGGGGGGGTCAATGAGCAGTTCTTC,CASSISGTGGVNEQFF
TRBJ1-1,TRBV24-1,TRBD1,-,TGTGCCACCAGTGATCCAGGGACAGCGAACACTGAAGCTTTCTTT,CATSDPGTANTEAFF
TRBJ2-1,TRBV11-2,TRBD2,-,TGTGCCAGCAGCTTCTCTAGCGGGGGGTACAATGAGCAGTTCTTC,CASSFSSGGYNEQFF
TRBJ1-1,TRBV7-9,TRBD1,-,TGTGCCAGCAGCTTAGGTGGACAGGGTGGTTACAAAAACACTGAAGCTTTCTTT,CASSLGGQGGYKNTEAFF
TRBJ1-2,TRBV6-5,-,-,TGTGCCAGCAGTTACTCGGGCAGGGTGAATGGCTACACCTTC,CASSYSGRVNGYTF
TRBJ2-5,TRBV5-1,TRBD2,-,TGCGCCAGCAGCTTGGCCGGCGGGGGGCCTAAGGAGACCCAGTACTTC,CASSLAGGGPKETQYF
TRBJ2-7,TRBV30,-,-,TGTGCCTGGAGCGGAGCGAGCTCCTACGAGCAGTACTTC,CAWSGASSYEQYF
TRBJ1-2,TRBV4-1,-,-,TGCGCCAGCAGCCAAAGGCGGGTTGGTGGCTATGGCTACACCTTC,CASSQRRVGGYGYTF
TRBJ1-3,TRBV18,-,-,TGTGCCAGCTCACCAAACCCCCCAGGGTCCTCTGGAAACACCATATATTTT,CASSPNPPGSSGNTIYF
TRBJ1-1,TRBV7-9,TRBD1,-,TGTGCCAGCAGCTTAGGCGGGACAGAGAACACTGAAGCTTTCTTT,CASSLGGTENTEAFF
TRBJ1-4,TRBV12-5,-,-,TGTGCTAGTGGTTTGGACCAAAGGGGCCTTACAACTAATGAAAAACTGTTTTTT,CASGLDQRGLTTNEKLFF
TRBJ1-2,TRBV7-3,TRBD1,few,TGTGCCAGCAGCCGCTCCCAGGGGGATGGCTACACCTTC,CASSRSQGDGYTF
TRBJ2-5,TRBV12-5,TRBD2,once,TGTGCTAGTGGTTTGGGTCTAGCGGGAATAGGAGAGACCCAGTACTTC,CASGLGLAGIGETQYF
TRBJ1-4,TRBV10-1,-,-,TGCGCCAGCAGCCCAGGGGATACTAATGAAAAACTGTTTTTT,CASSPGDTNEKLFF
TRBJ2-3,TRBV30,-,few,TGTGCCTGGGGAGGGCAGAGCACAGATACGCAGTATTTT,CAWGGQSTDTQYF
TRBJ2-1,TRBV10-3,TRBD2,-,TGTGCCATCGGGAGACTAGCGGACTACAATGAGCAGTTCTTC,CAIGRLADYNEQFF
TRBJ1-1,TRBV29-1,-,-,TGCAGCGTTACAGGGTACGGCACTGAAGCTTTCTTT,CSVTGYGTEAFF
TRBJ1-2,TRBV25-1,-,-,TGTGCCAGCAGTGAGGCACAGGACTATGGCTACACCTTC,CASSEAQDYGYTF
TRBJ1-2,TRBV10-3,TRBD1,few,TGTGCCATCAGTACAGGGGAGGGCTACACCTTC,CAISTGEGYTF
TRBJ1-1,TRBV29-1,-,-,TGCAGCGGGGCGGGACCGGAGGGCACTGAAGCTTTCTTT,CSGAGPEGTEAFF
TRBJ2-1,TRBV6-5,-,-,TGTGCCAGCAGTTACGGAGTGCTGGGCTCCTACAATGAGCAGTTCTTC,CASSYGVLGSYNEQFF
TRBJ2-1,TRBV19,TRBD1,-,TGTGCCAGTAGTAAGGAGGGACAGGGGGCGAGTGAGCAGTTCTTC,CASSKEGQGASEQFF
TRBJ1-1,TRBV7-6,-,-,TGTGCCAGCAGGCCCGGGACACAGAACACTGAAGCTTTCTTT,CASRPGTQNTEAFF
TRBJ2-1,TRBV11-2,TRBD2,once,TGTGCCAGCAGCCCGCCAGGACTAGCGGGGGGAAGTGAGCAGTTCTTC,CASSPPGLAGGSEQFF
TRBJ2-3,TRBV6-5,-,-,TGTGCCAGCAGTTACCAGGGCCGTAGCACAGATACGCAGTATTTT,CASSYQGRSTDTQYF
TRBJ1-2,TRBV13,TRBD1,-,TGTGCCAGCAGCTTAGAGGGACAGGGGGGAAGCTACACCTTC,CASSLEGQGGSYTF
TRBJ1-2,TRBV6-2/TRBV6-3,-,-,TGTGCCAGCAGTTACTCGGCCAGGGACTATGGCTACACCTTC,CASSYSARDYGYTF